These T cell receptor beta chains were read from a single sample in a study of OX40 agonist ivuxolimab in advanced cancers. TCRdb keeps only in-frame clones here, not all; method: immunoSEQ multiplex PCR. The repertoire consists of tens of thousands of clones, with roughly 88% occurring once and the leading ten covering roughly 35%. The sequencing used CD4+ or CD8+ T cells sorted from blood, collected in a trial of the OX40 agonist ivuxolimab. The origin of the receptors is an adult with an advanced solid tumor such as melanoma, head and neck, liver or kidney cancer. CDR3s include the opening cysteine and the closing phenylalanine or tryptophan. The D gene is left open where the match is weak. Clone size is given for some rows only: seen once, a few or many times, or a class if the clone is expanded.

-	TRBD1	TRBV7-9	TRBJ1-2	TGTGCCAGCAGCTTAGCAGGGGACAGTATCTATGGCTACACCTTC	CASSLAGDSIYGYTF
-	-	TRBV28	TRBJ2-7	TGTGCCAGCAGTGTCAACAGGGTCTCCTACGAGCAGTACTTC	CASSVNRVSYEQYF
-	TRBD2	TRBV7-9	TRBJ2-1	TGTGCCAGCAGCCTTGGGACTAGCGGAAACAATGAGCAGTTCTTC	CASSLGTSGNNEQFF
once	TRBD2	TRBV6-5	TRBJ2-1	TGTGCCAGTTCTAGGGTAGCGGGAACCTACAATGAGCAGTTCTTC	CASSRVAGTYNEQFF
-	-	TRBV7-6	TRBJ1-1	TGTGCCAGCAGCTCCCCGACGGAGGTGAACACTGAAGCTTTCTTT	CASSSPTEVNTEAFF
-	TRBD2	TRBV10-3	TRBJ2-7	TGTGCCATCAGTGACGTGGGAACCCTAGCGGGACGTTCCTACGAGCAGTACTTC	CAISDVGTLAGRSYEQYF
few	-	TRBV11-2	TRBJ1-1	TGTGCCAGCAGCTTAGGGGTCACTGAAGCTTTCTTT	CASSLGVTEAFF
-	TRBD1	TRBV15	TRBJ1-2	TGTGCCACCAGTCCCGGACAGGCAAACTATGGCTACACCTTC	CATSPGQANYGYTF
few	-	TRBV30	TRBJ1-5	TGTGCCTGGAGTGTACTCCCCAGTCAGCCCCAGCATTTT	CAWSVLPSQPQHF
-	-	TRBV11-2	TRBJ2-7	TGTGCCAGCAGCTTAAGGGCGGTCCCTGGCGAGCAGTACTTC	CASSLRAVPGEQYF
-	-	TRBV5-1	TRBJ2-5	TGCGCCAGCAGCTTGAGACAGGCGCGTCGGGAGACCCAGTACTTC	CASSLRQARRETQYF
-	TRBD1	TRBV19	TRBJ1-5	TGTGCCAGTAGCAGGACAGGGTTTGGTCAGCCCCAGCATTTT	CASSRTGFGQPQHF
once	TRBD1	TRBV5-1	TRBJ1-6	TGCGCCAGCAGCACAGGGGGCGCGGGTTCACCCCTCCACTTT	CASSTGGAGSPLHF
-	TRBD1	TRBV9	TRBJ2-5	TGTGCCAGCAGCGTCGGACAGGGAGAAGAGACCCAGTACTTC	CASSVGQGEETQYF
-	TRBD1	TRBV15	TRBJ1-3	TGTGCCACCAGCAGAGGGGGGACAGGCGGAGGAAACACCATATATTTT	CATSRGGTGGGNTIYF
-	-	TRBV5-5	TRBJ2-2	TGTGCCAGCAGCTTTACGGGGGTAGCGAACACCGGGGAGCTGTTTTTT	CASSFTGVANTGELFF
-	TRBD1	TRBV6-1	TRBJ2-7	TGTGCCAGCAGTGTCCCGGGACAGCTCTACGAGCAGTACTTC	CASSVPGQLYEQYF
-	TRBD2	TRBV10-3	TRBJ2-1	TGTGCCATCCTTTCTAGCGGGGGGGACAATGAGCAGTTCTTC	CAILSSGGDNEQFF
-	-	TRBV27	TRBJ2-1	TGTGCCAGCATACCTCTGGTTGGGGGAGGATCTTTCAATGAGCAGTTCTTC	CASIPLVGGGSFNEQFF
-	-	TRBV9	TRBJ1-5	TGTGCCAGCAGCGTAGGAGCAGATAATCAGCCCCAGCATTTT	CASSVGADNQPQHF
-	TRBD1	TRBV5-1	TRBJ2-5	TGCGCCAGCAGCTTGGGACAGGGAATCAAGTCGGAGACCCAGTACTTC	CASSLGQGIKSETQYF
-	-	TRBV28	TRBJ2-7	TGTGCCACCTACACGGCGTACGAGCAGTACTTC	CATYTAYEQYF
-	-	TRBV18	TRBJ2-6	TGTGCCAGCTCACGTGGAGCTGGGGCCAACGTCCTGACTTTC	CASSRGAGANVLTF
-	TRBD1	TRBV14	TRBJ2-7	TGTGCCAGCAGCCAAGCCGGGACAGGGGCCTACGAGCAGTACTTC	CASSQAGTGAYEQYF
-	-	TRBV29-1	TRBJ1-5	TGCAGCGCCTTCCTCAGGGGCTCGGGCAATCAGCCCCAGCATTTT	CSAFLRGSGNQPQHF
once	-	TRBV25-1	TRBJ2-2	TGTGCCAGCAGTGATATGATGGGGACCGGGGAGCTGTTTTTT	CASSDMMGTGELFF
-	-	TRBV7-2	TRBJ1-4	TGTGCCAGCAGCCTAAGGGCAAGTAGGGCCGAAAAACTGTTTTTT	CASSLRASRAEKLFF
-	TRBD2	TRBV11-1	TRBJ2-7	TGTGCCAGCAGCTTAGGGCGAGCGGGGTTGGGTTACGAGCAGTACTTC	CASSLGRAGLGYEQYF
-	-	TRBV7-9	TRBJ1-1	TGTGCCAGCAGCTTAGCGACCCTTAGGGACAACACTGAAGCTTTCTTT	CASSLATLRDNTEAFF
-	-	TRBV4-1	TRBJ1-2	TGCGCCAGCAGCCAAGCGGGTACAGGGTCTAACTATGGCTACACCTTC	CASSQAGTGSNYGYTF
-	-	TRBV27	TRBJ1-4	TGTGCCAGCAGTTTATCGGCGGGGAACAATGAAAAACTGTTTTTT	CASSLSAGNNEKLFF
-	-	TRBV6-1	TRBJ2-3	TGTGCCAGTAACATGATCACAGATACGCAGTATTTT	CASNMITDTQYF
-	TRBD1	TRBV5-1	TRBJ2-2	TGCGCCAGCAGCTTGGTACAGGGGGACACCGGGGAGCTGTTTTTT	CASSLVQGDTGELFF
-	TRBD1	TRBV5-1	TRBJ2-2	TGCGCCAGCGGGGGAGGACAGGGGGAGCCTACCGGGGAGCTGTTTTTT	CASGGGQGEPTGELFF
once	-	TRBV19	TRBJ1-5	TGTGCCAGTAGTATTACGGGGGTCAACGATCAGCCCCAGCATTTT	CASSITGVNDQPQHF
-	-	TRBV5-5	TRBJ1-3	TGTGCCAGCAGCCCCGGCGCCTCTGGAAACACCATATATTTT	CASSPGASGNTIYF
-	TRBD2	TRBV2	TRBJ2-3	TGTGCCGGAAAACGATTAACCGGGACTAGTCCCTCGAATACGCAGTATTTT	CAGKRLTGTSPSNTQYF
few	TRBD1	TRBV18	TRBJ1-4	TGTGCCAGCTCACCACTCGGACAGGGGAGTAAAGGGGGAACTGAAAAACTGTTTTTT	CASSPLGQGSKGGTEKLFF
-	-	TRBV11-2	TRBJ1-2	TGTGCCAGCAGCTTAGGGTCGCGCTATGGCTACACCTTC	CASSLGSRYGYTF
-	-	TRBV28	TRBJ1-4	TGTGCCAGCAGTACGGCCGCCAGGATTGAAAAACTGTTTTTT	CASSTAARIEKLFF
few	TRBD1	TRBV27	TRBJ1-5	TGTGCCAGCAGTTCCCGGAGGGGACAGGGATCTTTCAGCAATCAGCCCCAGCATTTT	CASSSRRGQGSFSNQPQHF
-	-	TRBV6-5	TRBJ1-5	TGTGCCAGCTTTCCGGGCGGGAATCAGCCCCAGCATTTT	CASFPGGNQPQHF
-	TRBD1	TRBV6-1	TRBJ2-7	TGTGCCAGCAGTAAAGCCTCGGGACAGGGGGCTTACGAGCAGTACTTC	CASSKASGQGAYEQYF
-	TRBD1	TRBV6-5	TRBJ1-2	TGTGCCAGCAGTCCCACAGGGGACTATGGCTACACCTTC	CASSPTGDYGYTF
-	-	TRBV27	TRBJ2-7	TGTGCCAGCAGCTTAGAGTTTAGTCAATCCCCCTACGAGCAGTACTTC	CASSLEFSQSPYEQYF
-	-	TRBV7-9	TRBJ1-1	TGTGCCAGCAGCCCGTTTGACGGGAACACTGAAGCTTTCTTT	CASSPFDGNTEAFF
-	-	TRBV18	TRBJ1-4	TGTGCCAGCTCACCTCAGTTTAATGAAAAACTGTTTTTT	CASSPQFNEKLFF
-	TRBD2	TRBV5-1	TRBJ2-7	TGCGCCAGCAGCCCTCGTTTACTAGCGGGAGAACCCTACGAGCAGTACTTC	CASSPRLLAGEPYEQYF
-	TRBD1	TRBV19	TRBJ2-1	TGTGCCAGTAGGACGGGACAGCACAAGAATGAGCAGTTCTTC	CASRTGQHKNEQFF
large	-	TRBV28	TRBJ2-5	TGTGCCAGCAGTTTAGTATCGGGGCTCGCAGGAGAGACCCAGTACTTC	CASSLVSGLAGETQYF
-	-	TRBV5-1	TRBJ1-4	TGCGCCAGCAGCTTGGCAGGTGACTTGGGTAATGAAAAACTGTTTTTT	CASSLAGDLGNEKLFF
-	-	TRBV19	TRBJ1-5	TGTGCCAGTAGTATAGAGGGTTTCAGCAATCAGCCCCAGCATTTT	CASSIEGFSNQPQHF
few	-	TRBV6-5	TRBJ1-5	TGTGCCAGCAGTTACTCTAGAAACCAGCCCCAGCATTTT	CASSYSRNQPQHF
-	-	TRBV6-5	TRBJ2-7	TGTGCCAGCAGTTACTCGCCAGGGGTCTACGAGCAGTACTTC	CASSYSPGVYEQYF
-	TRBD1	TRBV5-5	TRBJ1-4	TGTGCCAGCAGCCTTATACCGGGACAGGGTGAAAAACTGTTTTTT	CASSLIPGQGEKLFF